This T cell receptor beta chain was recorded in a study of shared clonotypes between healthy human individuals. The germline gives CDR1 SGHTA, CDR2 FQGNSA. The CDR3 runs 17 residues. The V and J ends lost 1 base and 5 bases, in that order; junction bases with no gene match: 9. Study-wide findings and caveats: Sampling covered nothing but blood. Tissue TCR repertoires likely differ from those found in blood.

On this clone itself: The target antigen is unknown.

Deep was the level used in running the assay. Libraries were prepared by immunoSEQ multiplex PCR; TCRdb keeps only in-frame clonotypes and omits some of them. The sample consists of 980,000 or so clones, more than 75% of them appearing once. This chain links TRBV7-2 with TRBJ2-1, with 9 bases lining up with TRBD2. This clonotype was sampled from a man aged 18 to 29 in good health. Sequenced sample: memory CD4+ T cells sorted from blood. Subset indicated: CD45RA-negative fraction. CDR3 bases: TGTGCCAGCAGCTTAGGGGGGCGCGGGAGGGCCAACAATGAGCAGTTCTTC. Its protein product is CASSLGGRGRANNEQFF.